The 32 T cell receptor beta chains listed next were all sequenced from one sample in a study of Ad26.COV2.S vaccination and SARS-CoV-2 variants listed by TCRdb under 2021. The protocol used for the library was the immunoSEQ multiplex PCR assay. Drawn from immuneACCESS, this table holds only the in-frame rearrangements with V and J called that TCRdb kept. Clones are partly lost; checked studies trace under half to an unresolved V gene and leave the rest unexplained. The sample contains 440,000 or so clones, about 89% of them found a single time. The ten largest clones add up to about 1.7% of the sample. In light of the paper, this sample's treatment or condition label describes: 15 to 20 received Ad26.COV2.S at low or high dose, single or two shots; about 5 received placebo; per-sample allocation not given. For vaccine and placebo recipients, the sequenced repertoires came from samples collected on day 63 after the first injection.

Sequences were derived from peripheral blood, sampled in a trial of Ad26.COV2.S vaccine versus placebo. The receptors originated from a person between 18 and 60 years old who received the Ad26.COV2.S COVID-19 vaccine or a placebo.

The V gene is TRBV7-3, the J gene TRBJ2-1, with 11 bases fitting TRBD2. The CDR3 is 18 amino acids. In germline, CDR1 is SGHTA, CDR2 FQGTGA. Trimming removed 0 bases from V and 5 bases from J; junction bases left unmatched: 9. CDR3: CASSLTPAGSGGDNEQFF. CDR3 nucleotide sequence: TGTGCCAGCAGCTTAACCCCTGCGGGTAGCGGGGGGGACAATGAGCAGTTCTTC.

The rearrangement joins TRBV11-2 to TRBJ1-2; 10 bases line up with TRBD1. Trimming removed 5 bases from V and 4 bases from J; junction bases left unmatched: 4. CDR3 length: 14 residues. CDR1 and CDR2 (germline): SGHAT, FQNNGV. In DNA form, the CDR3 reads TGTGCCAGCAGCACTTGGACAGGGGGCTATGGCTACACCTTC. It yields the protein CASSTWTGGYGYTF. Filled out from reference TRBV11-2 and TRBJ1-2, the complete variable domain reads EAGVAQSPRYKIIEKRQSVAFWCNPISGHATLYWYQQILGQGPKLLIQFQNNGVVDDSQLPKDRFSAERLKGVDSTLKIQPAKLEDSAVYLCASSTWTGGYGYTFGSGTRLTVV.

This clone was counted once. This chain links TRBV6-1 with TRBJ1-5; D remains unclear. The CDR3 extends over 15 amino acids. Trimming took off 1 base at V and 5 bases at J, with 12 bases between the two ends. Per the germline V gene, CDR1 is MNHNS and CDR2 is SASEGT. The CDR3, as DNA: TGTGCCAGCAGTGAAGTCGGGCAGCAGTATCAGCCCCAGCATTTT. Translating it yields CASSEVGQQYQPQHF.

Sample share makes this clone medium-sized (0.01 to 0.1%). V and J are TRBV21-1 and TRBJ2-7; the D call in the table, TRBD1, was not verified against the DNA. TRBV21-1 constitutes a pseudogene. There are 15 residues in the CDR3. The DNA for the CDR3 is TGTGCCACAACGGACAGGGACGTTTTTACCTACGAGCAGTACTTC. Translated, it gives CATTDRDVFTYEQYF.

CDR3 region: CSVESNTEAFF. The CDR3 DNA reads TGCAGTGTGGAGTCGAACACTGAAGCTTTCTTT. V is TRBV20-1 and J is TRBJ1-1; D is ambiguous. V lost 7 bases, J lost 1 base, and 7 bases lay in between. The CDR3 is 11 residues long. Germline values: CDR1 DFQATT, CDR2 SNEGSKA (reference sequence).

V usage is TRBV30 and J usage is TRBJ1-1, with D unclear. CDR3 size: 12 residues. Germline CDR1 is GTSNPN and CDR2 is SVGIG (reference sequence). V was cut by 3 bases and J by 1 base, with 6 bases left in between. CDR3 nucleotides: TGTGCCTGGAGAAGAGCGAACACTGAAGCTTTCTTT. Translation gives CAWRRANTEAFF. Looking up the rest from reference TRBV30 and TRBJ1-1 gives the full variable domain: SQTIHQWPATLVQPVGSPLSLECTVEGTSNPNLYWYRQAAGRGLQLLFYSVGIGQISSEVPQNLSASRPQDRQFILSSKKLLLSDSGFYLCAWRRANTEAFFGQGTRLTVV.

This clone was found a few times. The chain links TRBV2 to TRBJ1-5, with 12 bases identical to TRBD1. Germline CDR1 reads SNHLY; CDR2 reads FYNNEI. V was pared by 3 bases and J by 9 bases, with 12 bases of the junction left unmatched. The CDR3 totals 17 residues. The CDR3 spells CASSEGYPGTGGLPQHF. For the CDR3, the DNA is TGTGCCAGCAGTGAGGGTTACCCCGGGACAGGGGGCCTGCCCCAGCATTTT.

The chain carries TRBV19 and TRBJ1-1, with D maybe TRBD1 (6 bases). CDR1 and CDR2 (germline): LNHDA, SQIVND (reference sequence). Between the trimmed V and J ends, which lost 4 bases and 5 bases, there was a span of 11 bases. There are 13 residues in the CDR3. In nucleotides, the CDR3 is TGTGCCAGTAGTAATCCAGGGGTGACTGAAGCTTTCTTT. The encoded protein is CASSNPGVTEAFF. The full variable domain, in which reference TRBV19 and TRBJ1-1 provide the parts outside the CDR3, is DGGITQSPKYLFRKEGQNVTLSCEQNLNHDAMYWYRQDPGQGLRLIYYSQIVNDFQKGDIAEGYSVSREKKESFPLTVTSAQKNPTAFYLCASSNPGVTEAFFGQGTRLTVV.

The chain joins TRBV27 to TRBJ2-7, with D unresolved. Germline CDR1 reads MNHEY; CDR2 reads SMNVEV (reference sequence). Trimming took 1 base from V and 6 from J, leaving 10 bases between them. This CDR3 comprises 13 residues. The CDR3 region is CASSLLASGEQYF. In DNA, the CDR3 is TGTGCCAGCAGTTTATTGGCGTCAGGCGAGCAGTACTTC.

This rearrangement joins TRBV7-2 to TRBJ1-5; 7 bases map to TRBD1. V lost 5 bases and J lost 7; bases outside the gene matches: 5. Germline CDR1 and CDR2: SGHTA and FQGNSA. This CDR3 spans 13 amino acids. The CDR3 reads CASSVQQGQPQHF. The CDR3 nucleotides read TGTGCCAGCAGCGTACAACAGGGGCAGCCCCAGCATTTT.

The CDR3 here is CSASLGTWTEPYGYTF. CDR3 DNA sequence: TGCAGTGCTAGTTTGGGGACCTGGACAGAACCCTATGGCTACACCTTC. The chain has TRBV20-1 and TRBJ1-2, with D tentatively TRBD1 (6 bases). V gave up 3 bases and J gave up 4 bases, with 21 bases separating them. The CDR3 totals 16 residues. The germline V gene has CDR1 DFQATT and CDR2 SNEGSKA (reference sequence).

J is TRBJ2-1 and V is TRBV14; D unclear. Trimming removed 4 bases from V and 6 bases from J, with 7 bases in between. This CDR3 is 12 amino acids long. Germline CDR1 is SGHDN and CDR2 is FVKESK. The CDR3 here is CASSRFPNEQFF. The CDR3 region has the DNA TGTGCCAGCAGCCGGTTTCCCAATGAGCAGTTCTTC.

V usage is TRBV28 and J usage is TRBJ2-7; D not certain. The CDR3 is 15 amino acids. Per germline, CDR1 MDHEN and CDR2 SYDVKM. The ends were cut back, 4 bases at V and 2 bases at J, with 15 bases in the middle. The DNA for the CDR3 is TGTGCCAGCAGTTCCCTGGGCTTTAAAACCTACGAGCAGTACTTC. Its translation is CASSSLGFKTYEQYF.

The chain carries TRBV7-9 and TRBJ2-7, with 11 bases that match TRBD2. V lost 5 bases and J lost 2; bases outside the gene matches: 5. CDR3 length: 15 amino acids. Germline lookup yields CDR1 SEHNR and CDR2 FQNEAQ (reference sequence). The CDR3, as DNA: TGTGCCAGCAGCCCCCTGACTAGCGGGGCCTACGAGCAGTACTTC. As protein: CASSPLTSGAYEQYF.

The rearrangement joins TRBV30 to TRBJ2-1; 8 positions match TRBD2. The CDR3 loop spans 12 amino acids. Germline V gives CDR1 GTSNPN, CDR2 SVGIG (reference sequence). V trimming: 4 bases; J trimming: 9 bases; junction bases outside the gene matches: 5. As DNA, the CDR3 is TGTGCCTGGAAGAGCGGGAGCAGTGAGCAGTTCTTC. Its protein product is CAWKSGSSEQFF.

The rearrangement links TRBV2 to TRBJ2-7; 7 bases match TRBD1. CDR1 and CDR2 from the germline V gene are SNHLY and FYNNEI. Germline trimming cut 4 bases from V and 2 bases from J; bases unmatched to any gene: 8. This CDR3 has 15 residues. The CDR3 bases are TGTGCCAGCAGTGTATCCGGGACAGAAGCCTACGAGCAGTACTTC. Translated, it gives CASSVSGTEAYEQYF.

The J gene is TRBJ2-1, the V gene TRBV5-4; the match to TRBD1 covers 10 bases. Germline CDR1 and CDR2: SGHNT and YYREEE (reference sequence). The V and J ends lost 0 bases and 9 bases, in that order; junction bases with no gene match: 6. The CDR3 consists of 15 residues. The CDR3 nucleotides read TGTGCCAGCAGCTTGGCCGGGACAGGGGATCGTGAGCAGTTCTTC. It yields the protein CASSLAGTGDREQFF.

The V and J genes are TRBV5-1 and TRBJ1-1; 7 bases fit TRBD1. Germline CDR1 reads SGHRS; CDR2 reads YFSETQ. V gave up 4 bases and J gave up 1 base; unmatched junction bases: 7. CDR3 size: 15 residues. DNA of the CDR3: TGCGCCAGCAGCACTAGACAGGGTCAGAACACTGAAGCTTTCTTT. The encoded protein is CASSTRQGQNTEAFF.

V gene TRBV19 combines with J gene TRBJ1-1; D gene unclear. V gave up 5 bases and J gave up 7 bases, with 8 bases separating them. The germline gives CDR1 LNHDA, CDR2 SQIVND (reference sequence). This CDR3 is built from 11 residues. CDR3 DNA: TGTGCCAGTAGTTCGGCCCTTGAAGCTTTCTTT. Amino acids: CASSSALEAFF.

The chain uses TRBV18 and TRBJ2-7; the D gene is possibly TRBD2 (5 bases). The CDR3 consists of 15 residues. In germline, CDR1 is KGHSH, CDR2 LQKENI. V lost 2 bases and J lost 2, with 13 bases in between. The CDR3 here is CASSPSSGLAYEQYF. In DNA, the CDR3 is TGTGCCAGCTCACCATCCAGCGGACTGGCCTACGAGCAGTACTTC.

This chain joins TRBV20-1 and TRBJ1-2; perhaps TRBD1 as D (5 bases). With 7 bases removed from V and 7 bases from J, the gap between germline ends came to 13 bases. Germline CDR1 DFQATT, CDR2 SNEGSKA (reference sequence). The CDR3 length is 11 residues. The CDR3 protein is CSVGGGGGYTF. CDR3 nucleotide sequence: TGCAGTGTCGGAGGTGGGGGTGGCTACACCTTC.

This sequence joins TRBV18 and TRBJ1-2; D perhaps matches TRBD1 (5 bases). Germline V gene sequence: CDR1 KGHSH, CDR2 LQKENI. V shed 0 bases and J shed 7 bases, with 9 bases lying between them. The CDR3 sequence is 13 residues long. The CDR3 region is CASSPPQGFGYTF. The CDR3 DNA reads as TGTGCCAGCTCACCACCGCAGGGATTTGGCTACACCTTC.

In its sample, this clone was seen a few times. This rearrangement joins TRBV27 to TRBJ2-1; D unclear. V was trimmed by 3 bases and J by 5 bases, leaving 5 bases between them. This CDR3 region has 12 residues. Germline V gene lookup returns CDR1 MNHEY and CDR2 SMNVEV (reference sequence). The CDR3 bases are TGTGCCAGCAGTTTTGACCACAATGAGCAGTTCTTC. Amino acids: CASSFDHNEQFF.

The rearrangement joins TRBV19 to TRBJ2-5; 10 positions match TRBD2. There are 16 residues in the CDR3. Trimming at V came to 5 bases and at J to 5 bases, leaving 11 bases not matched to a gene. CDR1 and CDR2 (germline): LNHDA, SQIVND (reference sequence). Here the CDR3 DNA reads TGTGCCAGTAGTCTTGGACTAGCGGTCGGCTGGGAGACCCAGTACTTC. This translates into CASSLGLAVGWETQYF. The whole variable domain, remainder taken from reference TRBV19 and TRBJ2-5, is DGGITQSPKYLFRKEGQNVTLSCEQNLNHDAMYWYRQDPGQGLRLIYYSQIVNDFQKGDIAEGYSVSREKKESFPLTVTSAQKNPTAFYLCASSLGLAVGWETQYFGPGTRLLVL.

The rearrangement joins TRBV6-5 to TRBJ1-5, with D uncertain. Germline V gene data show CDR1 as MNHEY and CDR2 as SVGAGI. This CDR3 comprises 16 residues. V shed 4 bases and J shed 2 bases, with 15 bases lying between them. CDR3 in amino acids: CASSSQASQGNQPQHF. CDR3 bases: TGTGCCAGCAGTTCCCAAGCCTCGCAGGGCAATCAGCCCCAGCATTTT.

The chain couples TRBV7-3 to TRBJ2-3, with D perhaps TRBD1 (5 bases). Trimming stripped 2 bases from V and 0 bases from J, with 9 bases between. The CDR3 length is 15 residues. CDR1 is SGHTA and CDR2 is FQGTGA in the germline V gene. The CDR3 spells CASSLSRASTDTQYF. The CDR3 coding sequence is TGTGCCAGCAGCTTATCCAGGGCAAGCACAGATACGCAGTATTTT.

The rearrangement links TRBV7-9 to TRBJ2-5; TRBD1 matches at 7 bases. Germline V CDR1 and CDR2: SEHNR, FQNEAQ (reference sequence). CDR3 length: 15 residues. With V trimmed by 1 base and J by 3 bases, 5 bases remained unmatched. The CDR3 reads CASSLGGTAKETQYF. The CDR3 region has the DNA TGTGCCAGCAGCTTAGGGGGGACAGCAAAAGAGACCCAGTACTTC.

About this clone itself: This specimen includes other DNA sequences encoding the same CDR3. The rearrangement links TRBV7-9 to TRBJ2-7; perhaps TRBD1 as D (6 bases). Germline CDR1 reads SEHNR; CDR2 reads FQNEAQ (reference sequence). Between the trimmed V and J ends, which lost 6 bases and 4 bases, there was a span of 10 bases. This CDR3 is built from 12 residues. This chain's CDR3 is CASSFQGYEQYF. CDR3 nucleotides: TGTGCCAGCAGTTTCCAGGGGTACGAGCAGTACTTC.

CDR3 protein: CASEAGGSYNEQFF. The CDR3 DNA sequence: TGTGCCAGTGAAGCGGGGGGCTCCTACAATGAGCAGTTCTTC. The V and J genes are TRBV7-9 and TRBJ2-1; 9 nucleotides agree with TRBD2. CDR3 size: 14 residues. Germline CDR1 reads SEHNR; CDR2 reads FQNEAQ (reference sequence). With V trimmed by 9 bases and J by 0 bases, 3 bases remained unmatched.

The genes are TRBV3-1 (or the pseudogene TRBV3-2) and TRBJ2-1; D perhaps matches TRBD1 (6 bases). The CDR3 has 15 residues. The germline V and J ends were trimmed by 1 base and 5 bases, with 12 bases remaining between them. Germline CDR1 is LGHDT and CDR2 is YNNKEL (reference sequence). The CDR3, as DNA: TGTGCCAGCAGCCAAGGTCGGACAGCAAACAATGAGCAGTTCTTC. Amino acid sequence: CASSQGRTANNEQFF.

V and J are TRBV28 and TRBJ2-7; 10 bases are a match to TRBD2. The germline V gene has CDR1 MDHEN and CDR2 SYDVKM. The CDR3 runs to 16 residues. Germline trimming cut 7 bases from V and 0 bases from J; bases unmatched to any gene: 9. This CDR3 is CASTGSSGRSSYEQYF. The CDR3 bases are TGTGCCAGCACGGGTTCTAGCGGGAGAAGCTCCTACGAGCAGTACTTC. Full variable domain (outside the CDR3, taken from reference TRBV28 and TRBJ2-7): DVKVTQSSRYLVKRTGEKVFLECVQDMDHENMFWYRQDPGLGLRLIYFSYDVKMKEKGDIPEGYSVSREKKERFSLILESASTNQTSMYLCASTGSSGRSSYEQYFGPGTRLTVT.

The chain employs TRBV2 and TRBJ2-3; D may be TRBD2 (7 bases). CDR1 and CDR2 (germline): SNHLY, FYNNEI. V gave up 6 bases and J gave up 4 bases, with 17 bases separating them. This CDR3 has 15 residues. The CDR3 bases are TGTGCCAGCAGCAAAGAAGGGGGGGGCGCAGATACGCAGTATTTT. It yields the protein CASSKEGGGADTQYF.